This TCR beta chain was recovered during a study of shared clonotypes between healthy human individuals. General study findings and limits: Blood alone was sampled, and tissue repertoires likely differ.

In its sample, this clone was seen once. The antigen remains undetermined. This CDR3 comprises 15 residues. Between the trimmed V and J ends, which lost 4 bases and 5 bases, there was a span of 20 bases. Germline assignment: CDR1 SQVTM and CDR2 ANQGSEA. The naive CD8 subset, CD45RO-negative cells positively selected for CCR7, excluded terminally differentiated effector memory CD45RA+ cells. Sequenced by immunoSEQ multiplex PCR; TCRdb stores in-frame clones only, minus some. The sample shows fewer than 850,000 clones, around 96% of them seen only once. This rearrangement joins TRBV29-1 to TRBJ1-1, with a tentative D call TRBD1 (5 bases). The receptor was derived from a man aged 30 to 45 in good health. Sequencing used naive CD8+ T cells sorted from blood. CDR3 DNA sequence: TGCAGCGTTGGAGGTCTCCCAGGGTTCGGGACTGAAGCTTTCTTT. Its protein is CSVGGLPGFGTEAFF.